Below are 20 T cell receptor beta chains sequenced from a single sample in a study of beta chain features in type 1 diabetes. Antigens for these TCRs are unknown. cDNA synthesis used the whole RNA isolate, giving expressed TCRB sequences. Assay: immunoSEQ multiplex PCR; the TCRdb copy retains only in-frame clones and omits some. Here the sample spans some 640,000 clones, more than 13% being singletons. Study results and caveats: Moderate yet significant TCRB CDR3 shortening was seen in Type 1 diabetes patients in all four CD4+ subsets.

The source material was naive CD4+ T cells from blood. These receptors were collected from a man between 18 and 29 years old with type 1 diabetes.

This clone was seen only a few times. This chain joins TRBV4-3 and TRBJ1-4; D gene ambiguous. V was clipped by 0 bases and J by 7 bases, with 9 bases between them. In germline, CDR1 is LGHNA, CDR2 YSLEER. This CDR3 has 14 residues. The CDR3 is CASSQDAEGEKLFF. The CDR3 DNA reads TGCGCCAGCAGCCAAGACGCCGAGGGTGAAAAACTGTTTTTT.

The chain has TRBV10-3 and TRBJ2-7; D unresolved. The CDR3 has 11 amino acids. Trimming took 6 bases from V and 6 from J, leaving 9 bases between them. Germline V lookup: CDR1 ENHRY, CDR2 SYGVKD. The CDR3 sequence: CAISLGLEQYF. The CDR3 coding sequence is TGTGCCATCAGCCTTGGTCTCGAGCAGTACTTC.

The chain recombines TRBV30 with TRBJ1-4; D is ambiguous. Germline V gene lookup returns CDR1 GTSNPN and CDR2 SVGIG (reference sequence). V was clipped by 3 bases and J by 8 bases, with 13 bases between them. CDR3 length: 13 amino acids. The CDR3 coding sequence is TGTGCCTGGAGCTGGAATGCGGGAGAAAAACTGTTTTTT. Protein sequence: CAWSWNAGEKLFF. Supplemented by reference TRBV30 and TRBJ1-4, the full variable domain reads SQTIHQWPATLVQPVGSPLSLECTVEGTSNPNLYWYRQAAGRGLQLLFYSVGIGQISSEVPQNLSASRPQDRQFILSSKKLLLSDSGFYLCAWSWNAGEKLFFGSGTQLSVL.

This clone has a handful of counts. V usage is TRBV7-9 and J usage is TRBJ1-6, with D possibly matching TRBD1 (6 bases). With 5 bases removed from V and 10 bases from J, the gap between germline ends came to 21 bases. The CDR3 runs 16 residues. Per germline, CDR1 SEHNR and CDR2 FQNEAQ (reference sequence). CDR3 region: CASSAQGIIGGSPLHF. The CDR3 nucleotides read TGTGCCAGCAGCGCACAGGGCATAATTGGGGGCTCACCCCTCCACTTT.

The V call is TRBV9, the J call TRBJ1-3, with D possibly TRBD1 on 6 matching bases. Germline assignment: CDR1 SGDLS and CDR2 YYNGEE. V gave up 1 base and J gave up 1 base, with 12 bases separating them. CDR3 length: 16 residues. The CDR3 DNA reads as TGTGCCAGCAGCGTACTTCAGGGGATTTCTGGAAACACCATATATTTT. It yields the protein CASSVLQGISGNTIYF.

This clone occurred a few times. The CDR3 coding sequence is TGTGCCAGCAGCGTAGAACCCACCGAAGAGACCCAGTACTTC. It is translated as CASSVEPTEETQYF. The chain has TRBV9 and TRBJ2-5; D call uncertain. V was trimmed by 0 bases and J by 3 bases, leaving 9 bases between them. Germline V lookup: CDR1 SGDLS, CDR2 YYNGEE. The CDR3 length is 14 residues. Looking up the rest from reference TRBV9 and TRBJ2-5 gives the full variable domain: DSGVTQTPKHLITATGQRVTLRCSPRSGDLSVYWYQQSLDQGLQFLIQYYNGEERAKGNILERFSAQQFPDLHSELNLSSLELGDSALYFCASSVEPTEETQYFGPGTRLLVL.

V and J are TRBV27 and TRBJ2-7; the D is unclear. The germline V and J ends were trimmed by 5 bases and 2 bases, with 10 bases remaining between them. This CDR3 is built from 13 residues. The germline gives CDR1 MNHEY, CDR2 SMNVEV (reference sequence). The DNA of the CDR3 is TGTGCCAGCAGTGGTGCGCTAGCCTACGAGCAGTACTTC. Its protein product is CASSGALAYEQYF.

Concerning this clone itself: Additional DNA sequences in this sample encode the identical CDR3. This sequence joins TRBV29-1 and TRBJ2-1; 8 nucleotides match TRBD2. CDR1 is SQVTM, CDR2 ANQGSEA, per germline. This CDR3 has 11 amino acids. CDR3 sequence: CSLAGYNEQFF. The CDR3 DNA follows: TGCAGTTTAGCGGGGTACAATGAGCAGTTCTTC.

This clone turned up a few times. The rearrangement links TRBV25-1 to TRBJ2-5; 7 positions match TRBD2. Looked up from germline, CDR1 is MGHDK and CDR2 is SYGVNS. The CDR3 sequence is 13 residues long. The V segment lost 8 bases and the J segment 4 bases; nucleotides outside the gene matches: 7. The CDR3 region is CASRNWGGETQYF. CDR3 DNA: TGTGCCAGCCGAAACTGGGGGGGAGAGACCCAGTACTTC.

The chain employs TRBV4-2 and TRBJ2-3; 13 bases line up with TRBD2. The junction had 7 bases not matched to a gene; V was cut back by 1 base and J by 6 bases. The CDR3 length is 17 residues. From germline, CDR1 is LGHNA and CDR2 YNFKEQ. CDR3 amino acids: CASSQGSGTSGADTQYF. The CDR3 DNA is TGTGCCAGCAGCCAAGGTTCCGGGACTAGCGGGGCGGATACGCAGTATTTT.

The V call is TRBV5-6, the J call TRBJ2-7; the D is unclear. Germline values: CDR1 SGHDT, CDR2 YYEEEE. Deletions cut 3 bases from V and 5 bases from J, with 12 bases between. The CDR3 sequence is 13 residues long. CDR3: CASSSTGLDEQYF. CDR3 nucleotide sequence: TGTGCCAGCAGCTCCACGGGTTTAGACGAGCAGTACTTC.

This clone was counted between two and nine times. Relative to the germline gene, one junction end is altered; a read error may explain this. The chain uses TRBV7-7 and TRBJ2-5, with 13 positions matching TRBD2. The CDR3 has 16 amino acids. Germline CDR1 is SSHAT and CDR2 is FNYEAQ (reference sequence). CDR3: CASSLGGLAGEETQYF. DNA of the CDR3: TGTGCTAGCAGCTTAGGTGGACTAGCGGGAGAAGAGACCCAGTACTTC.

This clone turned up a few times. This chain joins TRBV10-3 and TRBJ1-2, with TRBD1 matching over 7 bases. Trimming took 6 bases from V and 3 from J; bases not matched to a gene: 16. The CDR3 sequence is 17 residues long. Germline-derived CDR1 and CDR2 are ENHRY and SYGVKD. CDR3 amino acids: CAIREMSRDSADYGYTF. The CDR3 DNA reads TGTGCCATCAGGGAAATGAGCCGGGACAGCGCCGACTATGGCTACACCTTC.

V gene TRBV18 combines with J gene TRBJ2-1, with 9 bases identical to TRBD1. CDR3 size: 15 residues. J lost 7 bases, V lost 5 bases, and 9 bases had no gene match. Germline-derived CDR1 and CDR2 are KGHSH and LQKENI. CDR3 nucleotides: TGTGCCAGCTCAGGGGGACAGGGCGGCGTGAATGAGCAGTTCTTC. This gives the protein CASSGGQGGVNEQFF.

The chain recombines TRBV4-2 with TRBJ1-1; 9 nucleotides match TRBD1. The V gene end was trimmed by 5 bases and the J gene end by 11 bases; junction bases not matched to a gene: 3. Germline CDR1 LGHNA, CDR2 YNFKEQ. The CDR3 spans 11 residues. DNA for the CDR3: TGTGCCAGCAGCGGGGACAGGGAGGCTTTCTTT. Protein product: CASSGDREAFF.

The chain links TRBV6-5 to TRBJ2-7, with TRBD2 matching over 9 bases. V was clipped by 10 bases and J by 4 bases; unmatched bases: 11. The CDR3 sequence is 14 residues long. CDR1 is MNHEY and CDR2 is SVGAGI in the germline V gene. CDR3 in DNA: TGTGCCAACTTCCCCGGGACTAGCTCTTACGAGCAGTACTTC. Its translation is CANFPGTSSYEQYF.

This clone has more than one count but fewer than ten. V is TRBV30 and J is TRBJ2-6; the D gene could be TRBD1 or TRBD2 (5 bases each). V was trimmed by 4 bases and J by 0 bases, leaving 19 bases between them. The CDR3 has 18 amino acids. The germline CDR1 and CDR2 sequences are GTSNPN and SVGIG (reference sequence). CDR3 nucleotide sequence: TGTGCCTGGAACAGACACCTCGGGACCTCCTCTGGGGCCAACGTCCTGACTTTC. It is translated as CAWNRHLGTSSGANVLTF.

This clone was counted a few times. The chain recombines TRBV30 with TRBJ2-7; TRBD1 matches 11 bases. The V segment lost 0 bases and the J segment 4 bases; nucleotides outside the gene matches: 5. The CDR3 totals 15 residues. CDR1 GTSNPN and CDR2 SVGIG come from the germline V gene (reference sequence). The CDR3 here is CAWSVPDRGLYEQYF. The CDR3 nucleotides read TGTGCCTGGAGTGTCCCGGACAGGGGGCTATACGAGCAGTACTTC.

V and J are TRBV10-3 and TRBJ2-1, with a possible D match to TRBD1 (5 bases). The CDR3 sequence is 15 residues long. V dropped 6 bases and J dropped 3 bases, with 15 bases sitting between them. Germline CDR1 ENHRY, CDR2 SYGVKD. The CDR3 DNA reads TGTGCCATCAGGGCGTCCCAAGGGGTCTACAATGAGCAGTTCTTC. This sequence encodes CAIRASQGVYNEQFF.

V gene TRBV7-2 combines with J gene TRBJ2-1, with 11 nucleotides matching TRBD1. V lost 8 bases to trimming and J lost 8 bases; unmatched junction nucleotides: 14. This CDR3 region has 16 residues. Germline-derived CDR1 and CDR2 are SGHTA and FQGNSA. CDR3 sequence reads: CASETRRDRGFDEQFF. CDR3 in DNA: TGTGCCAGCGAGACCCGGCGGGACAGGGGGTTCGATGAGCAGTTCTTC.